The 6 T cell receptor beta chains below all came from one sample that was sequenced in a study of shared clonotypes between healthy human individuals. This table comes from immunoSEQ multiplex PCR, and its TCRdb copy is limited to in-frame clones, with some not included. This sample carries hundreds of thousands of clones, roughly 79% of them seen once, and the ten largest clones take more than 10%. Sequencing was carried out using PBMCs. The receptors were gathered from a woman aged 40 to 49 in good health. Some clones in this sample may be carry-over from other donors' samples.

The chain is built from TRBV5-4 and TRBJ2-2; 7 nucleotides align to TRBD1. Trimming removed 4 bases from V and 0 bases from J; junction bases left unmatched: 6. The CDR3 extends over 16 amino acids. Germline loops: CDR1 SGHNT, CDR2 YYREEE (reference sequence). The CDR3 sequence: CASSDSGGSNTGELFF. The CDR3 DNA is TGTGCCAGCAGCGACTCAGGGGGTTCGAACACCGGGGAGCTGTTTTTT.

This clone was observed a handful of times. The chain links TRBV14 to TRBJ2-7; D remains ambiguous. With 1 base removed from V and 6 bases from J, the gap between germline ends came to 10 bases. The CDR3 has 13 amino acids. The germline V gene has CDR1 SGHDN and CDR2 FVKESK. The CDR3 bases are TGTGCCAGCAGCCAAGGGGTTATTCGCGAGCAGTACTTC. Protein: CASSQGVIREQYF.

CDR3 DNA: TGTGCCAGCAGTTTACTGGGGACAGGGATAATTAGCTCCTACGAGCAGTACTTC. Translated: CASSLLGTGIISSYEQYF. The chain combines TRBV28 with TRBJ2-7, with 9 bases matching TRBD1. The CDR3 is 18 residues long. The V segment lost 2 bases and the J segment 0 bases; nucleotides outside the gene matches: 11. Germline assignment: CDR1 MDHEN and CDR2 SYDVKM.

The chain recombines TRBV5-6 with TRBJ2-1; possibly TRBD1 for D (5 bases). The CDR3 extends over 13 amino acids. Germline V lookup: CDR1 SGHDT, CDR2 YYEEEE. V was shortened by 0 bases and J by 9 bases, with 10 bases between the two germline ends. Here the CDR3 reads CASSLVQGPEQFF. CDR3 sequence (DNA): TGTGCCAGCAGCTTGGTTCAGGGTCCTGAGCAGTTCTTC.

This clone was recorded many times. The chain is built from TRBV19 and TRBJ2-4; 7 bases agree with TRBD2. The junction had 13 bases not matched to a gene; V was cut back by 4 bases and J by 4 bases. The CDR3 totals 17 residues. The germline V gene encodes CDR1 LNHDA and CDR2 SQIVND (reference sequence). DNA for the CDR3: TGTGCCAGTAGTAGGAGTCGAACGGCTAGCGGAAAAAACATTCAGTACTTC. Translating it yields CASSRSRTASGKNIQYF.

This clone was observed at least ten times. This chain connects TRBV7-8 to TRBJ2-2; 10 nucleotides agree with TRBD2. Germline values: CDR1 SGHVS, CDR2 FQNEAQ. The CDR3 totals 17 residues. Trimming cost V 5 bases and J 0 bases; bases outside gene matches: 6. In DNA, the CDR3 is TGTGCCAGCAGCCTCCTCGGACTAGCGGCGAACACCGGGGAGCTGTTTTTT. Translated, it gives CASSLLGLAANTGELFF.